This T cell receptor (beta chain) was identified in a study of cytomegalovirus exposure and HLA in healthy donors (TCRdb year 2017). With respect to the entire study: According to an earlier analysis of 550 to 700 of the donors, about 179 million T cells yielded 117 million unique TCR beta sequences and about 280 Gb of sequence data. Roughly 300 gigabases of sequencing data and 75 million to 85 million unique TCR sequences made up an early release that covered approximately 650 HLA-typed donors. Among the roughly 400 genotyped donors, around 81% belonged to the genetic ancestry cluster associated with self-reported Caucasian donors. The aim of the study was to test whether cataloging public T cell receptors could identify signatures of past pathogen exposure. Using immunosequencing, the study profiled T cell repertoires from about 610 subjects and related those repertoires to cytomegalovirus serostatus. Along with the approximately 670-subject first cohort, a separate validation cohort of around 120 different subjects was used. To predict cytomegalovirus infection status, the study combined high-throughput TCR immunosequencing, statistical association of individual TCRs with disease status, and machine learning. To study patterns of TCR occurrence, a later analysis re-analyzed previously published TCR beta repertoires from just over 650 donors and added high-resolution HLA genotyping. The later analysis used no new phenotypic data to find candidate immune exposures, relying instead on TCR beta sequences and their occurrence across donors. An earlier analysis of around 640 of the donors used high-throughput TCR beta sequencing to judge whether each TCR beta V gene segment behaved as functional or pseudogenic. Donor age, sex, ethnicity and CMV serostatus were compiled together with the repertoire data. A later genetic analysis used genome-wide SNP genotypes for about 60% of the roughly 700 donors, treating that subset as a discovery cohort. Every repertoire in the discovery cohort had been generated on one and the same sequencing platform. Class I and class II HLA loci were covered by the typing at four-digit resolution. Typing coverage differed by locus: A, B, C, DRB1 and DQB1 were typed in roughly 629-630 donors, DQA1 in about 500, DPA1 in some 610, and DPB1 in around 440. Four or five DR-DQ haplotypes were handled as single units for association and clustering because linkage in the cohort was strong. Among roughly 400 genotyped donors of the cohort, an average of roughly 230,000 unique TCR beta nucleotide sequences was sequenced per donor, of which about 18% were non-productive. Results and caveats for the whole study, not just this receptor: This cohort had only TCR beta chains sequenced, and the lack of alpha or paired-chain data limited which features could be detected. Most TCR sequences were observed very rarely across donors, whereas some public TCRs were present in many individuals. In vitro tests confirmed that a few of the cytomegalovirus-associated TCR beta chains recognize cytomegalovirus antigens. A later analysis found that TCR association rates varied across HLA loci, with DRB1 alleles showing the most associated TCRs and HLA-C alleles the fewest. Broadly in line with IMGT annotations, most TCR beta V segments showed up in productive rearrangements about 87% or about 30% of the time in an earlier analysis of several hundred of the donors. A group of highly shared sequence variants was considered likely to be a technical artifact of the sequencing pipeline. A later genetic analysis associated a missense DCLRE1C variant with V-gene and J-gene trimming of TCR beta chains, and an independent cohort replicated the association. Compared with the roughly 710-donor mean, donors in an Asian-associated ancestry cluster had fewer N-insertions in productive TCRs, according to a later genetic analysis. A total of 164 TCR beta chains were listed by the study as associated with cytomegalovirus. The classifier was reported to diagnose cytomegalovirus status with high specificity and sensitivity in both the original cohort and the validation cohort. Immune exposure information for the cohort was limited to CMV serostatus. HLA typing was unavailable for some donors at each locus, so association tests used only the typed subset. The authors suggested that the approach could potentially be generalized to other disease states and immunological phenotypes. When HLA alleles, especially DR and DQ, strongly co-occurred, TCR associations were difficult to assign to individual alleles. In a later analysis, HLA-associated TCR beta chains were found to be more clonally expanded and to have lower generation probabilities than equally common non-associated chains. The 87-base-pair reads could not distinguish some IMGT-functional V segments, including TRBV6-2 and TRBV6-3, so those segments were excluded. Specific HLA alleles were associated with over 15,000 TCR beta sequences at a false discovery rate of 0.05 in a later analysis. Sequencing depth was assumed to be roughly uniform across donors in the presence/absence analyses, though that assumption may not hold. A further reported finding was that TCR beta sequences accurately predicted the HLA-A and HLA-B alleles for most subjects in the first cohort. Linkage disequilibrium might explain the correlated functional status among segregating V segments, but an unknown experimental factor could not be excluded. A later analysis found that most CMV-associated TCR beta chains appeared HLA-restricted, with HLA associations seemingly driven largely by CMV exposure. Because counts were too low, 15 to 20 rarely observed V segments, including chromosome 9 orphons, were left out of the earlier analysis of roughly 600 of the donors. In a later analysis, several top co-occurrence clusters were reported to appear linked to parvovirus B19, influenza, CMV and Epstein-Barr virus.

Receptor libraries were prepared by the immunoSEQ multiplex PCR assay. A mixture of 60 forward primers for TCR Vbeta segments and 13 reverse primers for TCR Jbeta segments was used in the multiplex PCR. A multiplex PCR assay on genomic DNA amplified the CDR3 region of rearranged TCR beta genes. The Illumina HiSeq System was used to sequence the amplified TCR beta libraries as 87-base-pair reads. On the study's bioinformatics: In a later analysis, tens of millions of unique TCR beta chains were counted across the roughly 670 repertoires, and roughly 11 million of these chains were shared by at least two donors. Raw reads were error-corrected and collapsed into unique sequences with a nearest-neighbor algorithm that merged closely related sequences to remove PCR and sequencing errors. Alignment of CDR3 sequences to IMGT reference sequences was used to assign V, D and J gene segments. Each retained sequence needed at least a six-nucleotide match to both a V gene segment and a J gene segment. Rearrangements were classified as productive when the CDR3 lacked stop codons and remained in frame with V and J, and all other rearrangements were classified as non-productive. Following IMGT convention, CDR3 was defined as the stretch from the second conserved V-encoded cysteine to the conserved J-encoded phenylalanine. The earlier analysis of some 550 of the donors excluded any sequence lacking an unambiguous match to a single V gene segment. An earlier analysis of some 500 of the donors classified V segments as functional when productive rearrangements were above 56.7% and as segregating when the standard deviation between donors was above 5%. To diagnose cytomegalovirus status from the catalog of TCR beta chain sequences, a statistical classification framework was built. A later analysis assigned V and J genes by comparing TCR nucleotide sequences with IMGT/GENE-DB human TR gene sequences. A later analysis assigned CDR3 sequences and most-parsimonious VDJ recombination scenarios with the TCRdist pipeline. In a later analysis, each TCR beta chain was defined by its CDR3 amino acid sequence together with its V-gene family, and reads lacking a unique V-gene family were excluded. A later analysis removed 550 to 700 highly shared, low-generation-probability nucleotide sequences to deal with suspected cross-contamination and a sequencing artifact. For each public chain, a later analysis derived a clonal expansion index from normalized ranks of inferred template counts within each repertoire. Generation probabilities in a later analysis came from a VDJ recombination model fitted to out-of-frame rearrangements, and those results were checked against IGoR. In a later analysis, TCR-TCR, TCR-HLA and TCR-CMV co-occurrence was scored with hypergeometric tests, and a repertoire-size bias correction was applied to TCR pairs. False discovery rates were estimated in a later analysis by permuting HLA or CMV assignments 20 times. In a later analysis, co-occurring TCRs were grouped using DBSCAN, and TCRdist sequence similarity was added for clustering within HLA-allele-positive subsets. Repertoires with fewer than 30,000 or more than 120,000 public chains were left out of co-occurrence clustering, as were five repertoires with anomalous nucleotide sharing. Not all clones reach the TCRdb copy of this immuneACCESS table, which keeps in-frame sequences only. Checked studies attribute under half of the gap to unresolved V genes and leave the rest unexplained. V, J and clone size are those of that table, while D and trimming were read from the DNA. The sample table contains about 140,000 clones; only one count was recorded for about 80% of them. Clones ranked in the top ten supply about an eighth of the sample.

The cohort comprised 550 to 700 healthy bone marrow donors. At the time of sampling, every cohort member was nominally healthy, though immune exposures that went unrecorded were likely present. The donor tested CMV seronegative and was one of the 352 seronegative cohort members. Each donor provided a peripheral blood sample, and peripheral blood mononuclear cells were used for TCR beta sequencing. The Qiagen DNeasy Blood Extraction Kit was used to extract genomic DNA from the blood cell samples. Worth noting for this clone: Its target antigen remains unknown. The input lacks base qualities; no much larger clone sits a single base away.

The CDR3 covers 15 residues, taking in both the cysteine and the phenylalanine. Just the 45-base CDR3 DNA is kept, in frame starting at base 1. CDR1 and CDR2 are drawn from the germline V gene: SGHAT, FQNNGV. V is shortened by 1 base, J by 4 bases, and the region joining them spans 13 bases. This chain is built from TRBV11-2 and TRBJ2-5; a weak D assignment points to TRBD2 (5 bases agree). This TCR derives from a woman aged 40 to 55 in good health and CMV-seronegative. The specimen was PBMCs. The DNA sequence is given as TGTGCCAGCAGCTTAGCATTTACGGGATCAGAGACCCAGTACTTC. This is translated as CASSLAFTGSETQYF.